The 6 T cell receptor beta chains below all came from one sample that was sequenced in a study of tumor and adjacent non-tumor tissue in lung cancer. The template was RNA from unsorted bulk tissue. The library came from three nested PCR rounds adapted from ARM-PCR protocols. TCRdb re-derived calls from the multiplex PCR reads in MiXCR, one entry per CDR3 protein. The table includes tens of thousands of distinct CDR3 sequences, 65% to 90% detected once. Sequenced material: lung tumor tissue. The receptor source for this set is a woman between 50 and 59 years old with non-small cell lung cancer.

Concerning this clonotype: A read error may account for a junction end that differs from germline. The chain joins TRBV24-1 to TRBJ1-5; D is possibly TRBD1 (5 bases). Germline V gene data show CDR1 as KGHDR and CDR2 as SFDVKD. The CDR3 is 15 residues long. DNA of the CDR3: TGTGTCACCAGTGATCGGACAATTAGCAATCAGCCCCAGCATTTT. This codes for CVTSDRTISNQPQHF.

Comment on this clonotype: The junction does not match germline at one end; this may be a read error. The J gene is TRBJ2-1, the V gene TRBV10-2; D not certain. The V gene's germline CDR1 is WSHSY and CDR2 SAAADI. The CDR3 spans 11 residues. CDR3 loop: CVSSHSIEQFF. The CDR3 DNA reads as TGCGTCAGCAGTCATTCAATCGAGCAGTTCTTC.

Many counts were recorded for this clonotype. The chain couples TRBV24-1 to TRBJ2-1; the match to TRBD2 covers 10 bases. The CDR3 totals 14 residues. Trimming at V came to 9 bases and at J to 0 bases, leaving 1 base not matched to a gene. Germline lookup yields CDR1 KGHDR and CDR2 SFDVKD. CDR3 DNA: TGTGCCACCTCTAGCGGGAGCTCCTACAATGAGCAGTTCTTC. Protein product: CATSSGSSYNEQFF.

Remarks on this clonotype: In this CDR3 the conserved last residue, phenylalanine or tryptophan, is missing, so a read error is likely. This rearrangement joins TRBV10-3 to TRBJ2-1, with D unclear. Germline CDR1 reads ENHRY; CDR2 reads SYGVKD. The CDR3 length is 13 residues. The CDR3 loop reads CAISGEFYSEQFS. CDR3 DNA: TGTGCCATCAGTGGCGAATTCTACAGTGAGCAGTTCTCC.

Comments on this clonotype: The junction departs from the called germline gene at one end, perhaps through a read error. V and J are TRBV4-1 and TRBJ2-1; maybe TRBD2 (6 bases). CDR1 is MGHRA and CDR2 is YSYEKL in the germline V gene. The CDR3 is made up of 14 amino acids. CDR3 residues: CASSQGSGVHEQVF. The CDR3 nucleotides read TGCGCCAGCAGCCAAGGGTCGGGGGTCCATGAGCAGGTCTTC.

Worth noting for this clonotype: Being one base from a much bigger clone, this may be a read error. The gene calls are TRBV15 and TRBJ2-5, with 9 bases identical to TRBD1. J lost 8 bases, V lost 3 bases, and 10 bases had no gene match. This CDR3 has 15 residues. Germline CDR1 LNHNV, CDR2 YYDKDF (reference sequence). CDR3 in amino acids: CATSSLTGGSDTQYF. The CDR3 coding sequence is TGTGCCACCAGCAGCCTGACAGGGGGTTCAGATACCCAGTACTTC. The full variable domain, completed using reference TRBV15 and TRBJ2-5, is DAMVIQNPRYQVTQFGKPVTLSCSQTLNHNVMYWYQQKSSQAPKLLFHYYDKDFNNEADTPDNFQSRRPNTSFCFLDIRSPGLGDTAMYLCATSSLTGGSDTQYFGPGTRLLVL.